Here is one T cell receptor (beta chain) with its context. Template material for amplifying TCR beta CDR3 regions consisted of RNA transcripts. HTBI primers were employed in a first-round RT-PCR of the TCR CDR3. One entry per CDR3 protein, called by TCRdb with MiXCR from the multiplex PCR reads. The data show 300,000 to 450,000 distinct CDR3 sequences, more than 15% seen once. The sample comes from a study of T cells in Graves' hyperthyroidism and ophthalmopathy. This clonotype was sampled from a woman younger than 30 with Graves' hyperthyroidism that later progressed to Graves' ophthalmopathy. The sequencing sample was made of blood.

CDR3 sequence reads: CASSPSGTGYSPLHF. The CDR3 nucleotides read TGTGCCAGTAGCCCCAGTGGGACAGGGTACTCACCCCTCCACTTT. V and J are TRBV19 and TRBJ1-6; TRBD1 matches at 9 bases. CDR1 and CDR2 (germline): LNHDA, SQIVND (reference sequence). The CDR3 has 15 residues. V lost 6 bases and J lost 10; bases outside the gene matches: 10.